One and the same sample provided the 21 T cell receptor beta chains below, sequenced in a study of blood T cell repertoires in COVID-19. Using immunoSEQ multiplex PCR, the repertoire was profiled, and TCRdb retains in-frame clones only, with some absent. The table has 300,000 to 450,000 clones, 85% seen once. Sequences were obtained from peripheral blood. All receptors derive from a woman under 30 with acute or convalescent COVID-19.

This chain connects TRBV18 to TRBJ1-5; 7 bases are a match to TRBD1. Germline V gives CDR1 KGHSH, CDR2 LQKENI. V was clipped by 1 base and J by 2 bases; unmatched bases: 5. This CDR3 comprises 16 residues. CDR3 bases: TGTGCCAGCTCACCACGAGGGGGCGAGGGCAATCAGCCCCAGCATTTT. The encoded protein is CASSPRGGEGNQPQHF.

This chain links TRBV9 with TRBJ1-3; D is ambiguous. This CDR3 spans 14 amino acids. In germline, CDR1 is SGDLS, CDR2 YYNGEE. Trimming took off 1 base at V and 3 bases at J, with 8 bases between the two ends. The CDR3 region has the DNA TGTGCCAGCAGCGTACAGGTTCTTGGAAACACCATATATTTT. This gives the protein CASSVQVLGNTIYF. Using reference TRBV9 and TRBJ1-3 for the parts outside the CDR3, the full variable domain is DSGVTQTPKHLITATGQRVTLRCSPRSGDLSVYWYQQSLDQGLQFLIQYYNGEERAKGNILERFSAQQFPDLHSELNLSSLELGDSALYFCASSVQVLGNTIYFGEGSWLTVV.

V gene TRBV5-8 combines with J gene TRBJ1-3; unclear D gene. This CDR3 has 14 amino acids. Germline assignment: CDR1 SGHTS and CDR2 YDEGEE. V lost 3 bases, J lost 0 bases, and 7 bases lay in between. CDR3 DNA: TGTGCCAGCAGCTCCGGTTCCTCTGGAAACACCATATATTTT. Its translation is CASSSGSSGNTIYF.

The rearrangement joins TRBV7-9 to TRBJ2-3, with 10 bases matching TRBD2. J lost 0 bases, V lost 6 bases, and 3 bases had no gene match. CDR3 size: 15 residues. CDR1 is SEHNR, CDR2 FQNEAQ, per germline (reference sequence). DNA of the CDR3: TGTGCCAGCAGGAAGCGGGAGGGTAGCACAGATACGCAGTATTTT. This codes for CASRKREGSTDTQYF.

V usage is TRBV2 and J usage is TRBJ1-2; 9 positions match TRBD1. Trimming cost V 8 bases and J 5 bases; bases outside gene matches: 6. The germline gives CDR1 SNHLY, CDR2 FYNNEI. The CDR3 runs 13 residues. This chain's CDR3 is CASQRGQGYGYTF. CDR3 bases: TGTGCCAGCCAAAGAGGACAGGGGTATGGCTACACCTTC.

V is TRBV19 and J is TRBJ2-5, with 14 bases fitting TRBD2. The germline gives CDR1 LNHDA, CDR2 SQIVND (reference sequence). The trim removed 5 bases at V and 5 bases at J, leaving 4 bases unmatched. This CDR3 region has 15 residues. CDR3 bases: TGTGCCAGTAGTGACGGGACTAGCGGGAGTGAGACCCAGTACTTC. The encoded protein is CASSDGTSGSETQYF.

This clone was counted once. V and J are TRBV11-2 and TRBJ1-4; D unresolved. The germline gives CDR1 SGHAT, CDR2 FQNNGV. The CDR3 covers 17 residues. Deletions cut 0 bases from V and 7 bases from J, with 18 bases between. CDR3 bases: TGTGCCAGCAGCTTAGACTCGGTAGGAGGGAAAGGTGAAAAACTGTTTTTT. As protein: CASSLDSVGGKGEKLFF.

The chain uses TRBV29-1 and TRBJ2-6; tentatively, D is TRBD2 (5 bases). This CDR3 is built from 14 residues. Germline CDR1 reads SQVTM; CDR2 reads ANQGSEA. Trimming stripped 4 bases from V and 2 bases from J, with 9 bases between. In nucleotides, the CDR3 is TGCAGCGTTGTTGAGGGCGCTGGGGCCAACGTCCTGACTTTC. It encodes CSVVEGAGANVLTF.

The chain combines TRBV27 with TRBJ1-1; a weak D match, TRBD1 (6 bases). CDR3 length: 13 amino acids. The germline V gene encodes CDR1 MNHEY and CDR2 SMNVEV (reference sequence). The V and J ends lost 2 bases and 4 bases respectively, with 8 bases between them. The CDR3 region has the DNA TGTGCCAGCAGTTTAACAGGGTTCACTGAAGCTTTCTTT. Its translation: CASSLTGFTEAFF.

This chain connects TRBV6-5 to TRBJ1-6; no definite D call. Germline-derived CDR1 and CDR2 are MNHEY and SVGAGI. V lost 5 bases to trimming and J lost 8 bases, with 7 bases between them. The CDR3 is 12 residues long. The DNA of the CDR3 is TGTGCCAGCAGTAGCCCGGATTCACCCCTCCACTTT. Protein: CASSSPDSPLHF.

A few counts support this clone. The chain recombines TRBV9 with TRBJ1-1; D is perhaps TRBD1 (6 bases). The germline V gene has CDR1 SGDLS and CDR2 YYNGEE. The V end was cut by 4 bases, the J end by 8 bases, with 18 bases between. The CDR3 has 14 residues. The CDR3 nucleotides read TGTGCCAGCAGCAACACGCCGACAGGCCCCGAAGCTTTCTTT. Amino acid sequence: CASSNTPTGPEAFF.

The V gene is TRBV5-8, the J gene TRBJ2-7, with 7 bases aligning to TRBD1. The V segment lost 0 bases and the J segment 3 bases; nucleotides outside the gene matches: 3. Looked up from germline, CDR1 is SGHTS and CDR2 is YDEGEE. The CDR3 runs to 14 residues. The CDR3 reads CASSLETGYYEQYF. Here the CDR3 DNA reads TGTGCCAGCAGCTTGGAGACAGGGTACTACGAGCAGTACTTC. The complete variable domain, with remaining parts taken from reference TRBV5-8 and TRBJ2-7, reads EAGVTQSPTHLIKTRGQQATLRCSPISGHTSVYWYQQALGLGLQFLLWYDEGEERNRGNFPPRFSGRQFPNYSSELNVNALELEDSALYLCASSLETGYYEQYFGPGTRLTVT.

The chain recombines TRBV19 with TRBJ1-1, with D perhaps TRBD1 (6 bases). CDR3 length: 13 amino acids. V was shortened by 6 bases and J by 4 bases, with 12 bases between the two germline ends. The germline V gene encodes CDR1 LNHDA and CDR2 SQIVND (reference sequence). The CDR3 coding sequence is TGTGCCAGTAGGATACAGGGTTTCACTGAAGCTTTCTTT. This translates into CASRIQGFTEAFF. Full variable domain (rest looked up from reference TRBV19 and TRBJ1-1): DGGITQSPKYLFRKEGQNVTLSCEQNLNHDAMYWYRQDPGQGLRLIYYSQIVNDFQKGDIAEGYSVSREKKESFPLTVTSAQKNPTAFYLCASRIQGFTEAFFGQGTRLTVV.

The chain joins TRBV9 to TRBJ2-7, with 7 bases lining up with TRBD2. Germline loops: CDR1 SGDLS, CDR2 YYNGEE. The CDR3 loop spans 13 amino acids. With 3 bases clipped from V and 5 bases from J, the junction kept 5 bases outside the gene matches. The CDR3 is CASSAPGRNEQYF. The DNA for the CDR3 is TGTGCCAGCAGCGCCCCCGGGAGGAACGAGCAGTACTTC.

This chain links TRBV24-1 with TRBJ2-5; 10 bases agree with TRBD1. V trimming: 3 bases; J trimming: 6 bases; junction bases outside the gene matches: 9. This CDR3 spans 16 amino acids. Germline V lookup: CDR1 KGHDR, CDR2 SFDVKD. This CDR3 reads CATSDQPGQGTKTQYF. Written as DNA, the CDR3 is TGTGCCACCAGTGATCAGCCGGGACAGGGGACGAAGACCCAGTACTTC.

The chain uses TRBV5-6 and TRBJ1-1, with 9 nucleotides matching TRBD1. V trimming: 0 bases; J trimming: 7 bases; junction bases outside the gene matches: 4. Germline lookup yields CDR1 SGHDT and CDR2 YYEEEE. The CDR3 runs to 14 residues. The CDR3 coding sequence is TGTGCCAGCAGCTTGGACAGGGGGCAGATTGAAGCTTTCTTT. It yields the protein CASSLDRGQIEAFF.

This clone is a singleton in its sample. The genes are TRBV5-1 and TRBJ2-5, with D possibly being TRBD1 (6 bases). V gave up 4 bases and J gave up 4 bases, with 14 bases separating them. This CDR3 spans 14 amino acids. CDR1 SGHRS and CDR2 YFSETQ come from the germline V gene. CDR3 sequence (DNA): TGCGCCAGCAGCGGGTCCACAGGGTCAGAGACCCAGTACTTC. Amino acid sequence: CASSGSTGSETQYF.

V and J are TRBV28 and TRBJ2-7; possible D gene TRBD2, 6 bases. There are 15 residues in the CDR3. Germline CDR1 is MDHEN and CDR2 is SYDVKM. The ends were cut back, 5 bases at V and 0 bases at J, with 14 bases in the middle. The CDR3 region has the DNA TGTGCCAGCAGTCTAGCTAGCGACCGCTCCTACGAGCAGTACTTC. Amino acids: CASSLASDRSYEQYF.

The chain recombines TRBV27 with TRBJ2-3; 7 positions match TRBD1. The germline CDR1 and CDR2 sequences are MNHEY and SMNVEV (reference sequence). The CDR3 totals 15 residues. The V gene end was trimmed by 7 bases and the J gene end by 1 base; junction bases not matched to a gene: 8. The CDR3 nucleotides are TGTGCCAGCACCCAACAGGGGATCGGCACAGATACGCAGTATTTT. It codes for CASTQQGIGTDTQYF.

This chain links TRBV11-2 with TRBJ1-2; TRBD1 aligns across 7 bases. In germline, CDR1 is SGHAT, CDR2 FQNNGV. The CDR3 contains 16 residues. V lost 1 base and J lost 8; bases outside the gene matches: 13. The chain's CDR3 is CASSLGIRTGGDGYTF. The CDR3 DNA is TGTGCCAGCAGCTTAGGGATCAGGACAGGAGGTGACGGCTACACCTTC.

V and J are TRBV7-9 and TRBJ2-7; 8 positions match TRBD2. With V trimmed by 2 bases and J by 6 bases, 6 bases remained unmatched. Germline V CDR1 and CDR2: SEHNR, FQNEAQ (reference sequence). CDR3 length: 14 amino acids. In nucleotides, the CDR3 is TGTGCCAGCAGCTTAACAGCGGGGGACCGCGAGCAGTACTTC. This translates into CASSLTAGDREQYF. Variable domain in full (rest from reference TRBV7-9 and TRBJ2-7): DTGVSQNPRHKITKRGQNVTFRCDPISEHNRLYWYRQTLGQGPEFLTYFQNEAQLEKSRLLSDRFSAERPKGSFSTLEIQRTEQGDSAMYLCASSLTAGDREQYFGPGTRLTVT.